Listed below are T cell receptor beta chains from one sample, sequenced in a study of shared clonotypes between healthy human individuals. The table came from immunoSEQ multiplex PCR; TCRdb's copy has only in-frame clones and leaves some out. The data show 2.3 million or so clones, 80% to 95% seen once. The material sequenced was naive CD4+ T cells from PBMCs. The receptors originated from a young man in good health. Some clones in this sample may be carry-over from other donors' samples. Each CDR3 is given with its conserved first and last residue.

V,J,CDR3
TRBV6-5,TRBJ1-5,CASSGGRGPQHF
TRBV30,TRBJ2-2,CAWSPGHTGELFF
TRBV5-4,TRBJ1-2,CASSRQGVNYGYTF
TRBV11-2,TRBJ2-2,CASSIRVGELFF
TRBV14,TRBJ2-1,CASSQVQIPYNEQFF
TRBV7-9,TRBJ2-1,CASSLYSGDSYNEQFF
TRBV4-1,TRBJ2-2,CASSPSTRELFF
TRBV7-9,TRBJ2-6,CASLWRAGANVLTF
TRBV6-1,TRBJ1-5,CASSRGGYSNQPQHF
TRBV2,TRBJ1-4,CASIAQGIREKLFF
TRBV19,TRBJ1-1,CASSTLGRVGTEAFF
TRBV6-6,TRBJ2-7,CASSYSYSGTDYEQYF
TRBV18,TRBJ2-7,CASSLQQGEDEQYF
TRBV6-5,TRBJ1-1,CASSLGQNTEAFF
TRBV7-8,TRBJ2-2,CASSLADEIRELFF
TRBV18,TRBJ1-5,CASSPARALNQPQHF
TRBV6-6,TRBJ1-3,CASSSVTGGNGNTIYF
TRBV5-6,TRBJ1-1,CASSLFWQRNTEAFF
TRBV18,TRBJ2-3,CASSPLTRDDTQYF
TRBV4-1,TRBJ2-1,CASSKGGTRGNEQFF
TRBV2,TRBJ2-5,CASSGDGLEYF
TRBV11-2,TRBJ2-2,CASSRRQGQVTGELFF
TRBV9,TRBJ1-2,CASSDDPWTVYTF
TRBV6-1,TRBJ2-5,CASSEVGRWETQYF
TRBV2,TRBJ2-5,CASSGPGRETQYF
TRBV5-1,TRBJ2-3,CASSLAQPMTADTQYF
TRBV11-2,TRBJ2-1,CASSSVSTSSGRQQFF
TRBV11-3,TRBJ2-1,CASSWGLASYNEQFF
TRBV4-1,TRBJ1-4,CASSQDKKSRGEKLFF
TRBV6-5,TRBJ1-5,CASKANTYQPQHF
TRBV29-1,TRBJ2-1,CSVLTGTYYNEQFF
TRBV27,TRBJ1-2,CASSLTNQGRRGYTF
TRBV5-6,TRBJ1-1,CASYRRVPEAFF
TRBV19,TRBJ2-4,CASSIRTVAKNIQYF
TRBV4-1,TRBJ1-2,CASSQAGRDGYGYTF
TRBV19,TRBJ1-5,CASSIDRGSQPQHF
TRBV5-3,TRBJ2-7,CARSLEQAPPEQYF
TRBV6-1,TRBJ1-2,CASSELPGTDNYGYTF
TRBV15,TRBJ1-1,CATSREMNTEAFF
TRBV30,TRBJ1-1,CAWSVNAATEAFF
TRBV7-9,TRBJ2-7,CASSYSGLAGDEQYF
TRBV2,TRBJ1-1,CASRAQGPEAFF
TRBV10-1,TRBJ2-2,CASSETNTGELFF
TRBV7-9,TRBJ1-3,CASSLSYGGSSGNTIYF
TRBV7-6,TRBJ2-1,CASSAGQTDGEQFF
TRBV6-1,TRBJ2-7,CASSPRRGPYEQYF
TRBV19,TRBJ1-2,CASSQDRASYGYTF
TRBV7-9,TRBJ2-5,CASSPEGGRQETQYF